This T cell receptor beta chain was observed in a study of OX40 agonist ivuxolimab in advanced cancers. This clone was seen once. Its specificity is unknown. CDR3 length equals 16 residues. V gave up 1 base and J gave up 0 bases, with 7 bases separating them. Germline assignment: CDR1 SGHTA and CDR2 FQGNSA. Notes on the study in general: In the expanded peripheral T cells, antigen specificity was never determined. Clonal expansion among partial responders at 0.1-3.0 mg/kg ranked near the lowest.

Assay used: immunoSEQ multiplex PCR; TCRdb lists only in-frame clones, some missing. The sample lists some 98,000 clones; 70% to 85% were seen once. This TCR was recovered from an adult with an advanced solid tumor such as melanoma, head and neck, liver or kidney cancer. The sequenced sample was CD4+ or CD8+ T cells sorted from blood, obtained in a trial of the OX40 agonist ivuxolimab. This chain joins TRBV7-2 and TRBJ2-6, with D hard to call. CDR3 residues: CASSLGPSSGANVLTF. The CDR3 DNA reads as TGTGCCAGCAGCTTAGGACCGAGCTCTGGGGCCAACGTCCTGACTTTC.